This TCR beta chain was recorded in a study of cytomegalovirus exposure and HLA in healthy donors. This clone was seen more than once but under ten times. What it recognizes is unknown. This CDR3 spans 15 amino acids. The germline V gene encodes CDR1 LNHDA and CDR2 SQIVND (reference sequence). Trimming stripped 1 base from V and 7 bases from J, with 16 bases between. Overall study results and limits: Reports showed the classifier diagnosing cytomegalovirus status with high specificity and sensitivity.

With 60 Vbeta and 13 Jbeta primers, the PCR was carried out. Under the authors' procedure: A follow-up analysis tallied tens of millions of unique TCR beta chains, about 11 million shared. Produced via immunoSEQ multiplex PCR; TCRdb's table is partial and in-frame only. V, J and clone size are those of that table, while D and trimming were read from the DNA. Among under 200,000 clones, approximately 80% were seen once, and the ten largest hold around 1.9%. V is TRBV19 and J is TRBJ1-1; D might be TRBD1 (6 bases). Sequences were obtained from PBMCs. The sequence came from a woman in her 30s in good health and CMV-seronegative. CDR3 sequence reads: CASSIGGRVRGEAFF. The CDR3 nucleotides read TGTGCCAGTAGTATAGGGGGGCGCGTTCGGGGTGAAGCTTTCTTT.